A single T cell receptor (beta chain) is shown here with its context. Its target antigen remains unknown. Base qualities are not at hand, and no much larger clone is one base apart. At the DNA level, this CDR3 is encoded by other sequences in the same sample as well. The data originate from a study of blood T cell repertoires in COVID-19 (dated by TCRdb to the early 2020s). About the investigation overall: Collaborator samples came from the United States, Italy and Spain and covered acute and convalescent phases of COVID-19. The samples were drawn from the first 160 participants of the ongoing ImmuneRACE study and from about 1,200 subjects provided by 6 global collaborators. A de-identified subject ID, COVID-19 status, age in years and sex were almost always included in the sample metadata. The repertoires were released in a freely available public database intended as a resource for research on the immune response to SARS-CoV-2. Subjects who had been exposed to COVID-19, were actively infected with it, or had recovered from it provided the deeply sampled blood TCRbeta repertoires that made up the dataset. Where available, HLA class I and class II types were taken from metadata supplied by the sample provider and were not determined by assay-based typing. The material from the prospective study consisted of cDNA or gDNA derived from T cells, B-cell-depleted T cells, or PBMCs.

TCRbeta CDR3 regions were amplified from genomic DNA by means of the immunoSEQ Assay, a bias-controlled multiplex PCR. On the study's bioinformatics: Nucleated cell counts per sample were estimated from amplification of reference gene primers within the assay. To quantify the absolute abundance of each unique TCRbeta CDR3 rearrangement, sequence reads were collapsed and filtered. Productive Simpson clonality was computed per sample as the square root of Simpson's diversity index over productive rearrangements. Entries here come from immuneACCESS through TCRdb and include only in-frame sequences with V and J called. Some clones fail to appear in such tables; in the studies checked, an unresolved V gene covers under half of the shortfall, and the cause of the remainder is unknown. The DNA gave D and trimming, while V, J and clone size come from that table. The sample table lists about 140,000 clones, over 80% of them with a count of one. Of the sample, 1.6% falls within the top ten clones.

Results the study describes overall, beyond this receptor: How much clinical and demographic metadata was included differed by source and by participant, and the metadata was provided uncurated.

Each collaborating institution followed its own protocols to collect whole blood in K2EDTA tubes. For TCRbeta analysis, collaborator samples were shipped as frozen whole blood, as isolated PBMCs, or as DNA extracted from either sample type. CDR1 and CDR2, looked up from the germline V gene, are MNHEY and SVGAGI. The CDR3 runs 14 residues from the cysteine to the phenylalanine. Just CDR3 DNA is preserved here, 42 bases in frame from base 1. Relative to germline, V is 0 bases shorter and J is 1 base shorter, with 6 bases between their ends. Sample: peripheral blood. This chain is built from TRBV6-5 and TRBJ2-5; no D gene call is confident. The receptor was isolated from a human donor in a cohort sampled during active COVID-19. The DNA sequence reads TGTGCCAGCAGTTACTCATCAGGCCAAGAGACCCAGTACTTC. Its product reads: CASSYSSGQETQYF.